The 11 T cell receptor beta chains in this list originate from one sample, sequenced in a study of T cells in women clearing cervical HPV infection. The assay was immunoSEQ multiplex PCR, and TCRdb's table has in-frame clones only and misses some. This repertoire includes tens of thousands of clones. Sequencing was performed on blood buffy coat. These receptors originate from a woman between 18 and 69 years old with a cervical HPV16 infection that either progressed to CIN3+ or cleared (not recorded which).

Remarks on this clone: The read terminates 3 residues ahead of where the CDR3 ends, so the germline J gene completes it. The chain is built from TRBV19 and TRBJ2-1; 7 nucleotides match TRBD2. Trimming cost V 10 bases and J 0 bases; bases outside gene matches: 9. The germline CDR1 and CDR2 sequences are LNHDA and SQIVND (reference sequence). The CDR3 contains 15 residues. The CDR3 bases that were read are TGTGCCACTGTACCTAGCGGCAGCTCCTACAATGAG. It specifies CATVPSGSSYNE. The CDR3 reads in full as CATVPSGSSYNEQFF. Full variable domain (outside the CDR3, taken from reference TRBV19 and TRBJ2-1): DGGITQSPKYLFRKEGQNVTLSCEQNLNHDAMYWYRQDPGQGLRLIYYSQIVNDFQKGDIAEGYSVSREKKESFPLTVTSAQKNPTAFYLCATVPSGSSYNEQFFGPGTRLTVL.

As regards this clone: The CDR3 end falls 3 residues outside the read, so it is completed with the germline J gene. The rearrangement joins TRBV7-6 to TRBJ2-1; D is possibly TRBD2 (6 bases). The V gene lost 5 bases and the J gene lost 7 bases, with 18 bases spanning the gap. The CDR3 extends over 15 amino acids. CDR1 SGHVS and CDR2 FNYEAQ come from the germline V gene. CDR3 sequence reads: CASSDRRRAGNEQFF. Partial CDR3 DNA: TGTGCCAGCAGCGACCGACGGAGGGCAGGGAATGAG. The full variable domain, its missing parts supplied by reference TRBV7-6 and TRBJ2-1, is GAGVSQSPRYKVTKRGQDVALRCDPISGHVSLYWYRQALGQGPEFLTYFNYEAQQDKSGLPNDRFSAERPEGSISTLTIQRTEQRDSAMYRCASSDRRRAGNEQFFGPGTRLTVL.

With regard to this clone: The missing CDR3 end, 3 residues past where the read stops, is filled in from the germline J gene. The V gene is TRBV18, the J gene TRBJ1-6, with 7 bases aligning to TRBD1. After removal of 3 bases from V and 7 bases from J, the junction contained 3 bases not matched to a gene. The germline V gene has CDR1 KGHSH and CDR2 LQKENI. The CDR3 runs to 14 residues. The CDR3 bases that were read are TGTGCCAGCTCACCGTCCAGGGGGAATTCACCC. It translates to CASSPSRGNSP. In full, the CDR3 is CASSPSRGNSPLHF.

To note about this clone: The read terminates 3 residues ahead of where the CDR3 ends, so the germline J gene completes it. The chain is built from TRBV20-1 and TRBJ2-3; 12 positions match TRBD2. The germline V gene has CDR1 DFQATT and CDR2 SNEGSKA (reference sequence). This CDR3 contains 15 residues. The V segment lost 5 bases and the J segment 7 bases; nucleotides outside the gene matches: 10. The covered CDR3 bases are TGCAGTGCTTATACGACTAGCGGGAGAGGATATACG. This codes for CSAYTTSGRGYT. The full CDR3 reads CSAYTTSGRGYTQYF.

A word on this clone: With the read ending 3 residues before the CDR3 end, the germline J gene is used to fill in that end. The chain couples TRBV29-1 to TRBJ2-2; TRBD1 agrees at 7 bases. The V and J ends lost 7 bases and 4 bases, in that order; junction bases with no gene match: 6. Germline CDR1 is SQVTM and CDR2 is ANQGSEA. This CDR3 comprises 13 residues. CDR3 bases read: TGCAGCGCAAACAGGGGTGGCACCGGGGAG. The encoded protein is CSANRGGTGE. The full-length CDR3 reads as CSANRGGTGELFF.

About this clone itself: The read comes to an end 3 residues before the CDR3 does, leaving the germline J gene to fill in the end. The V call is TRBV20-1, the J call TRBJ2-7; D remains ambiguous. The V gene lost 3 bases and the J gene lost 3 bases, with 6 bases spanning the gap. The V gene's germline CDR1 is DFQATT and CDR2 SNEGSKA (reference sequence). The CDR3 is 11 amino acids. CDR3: CSARKGYEQYF. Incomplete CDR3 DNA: TGCAGTGCTAGGAAAGGCTACGAG.

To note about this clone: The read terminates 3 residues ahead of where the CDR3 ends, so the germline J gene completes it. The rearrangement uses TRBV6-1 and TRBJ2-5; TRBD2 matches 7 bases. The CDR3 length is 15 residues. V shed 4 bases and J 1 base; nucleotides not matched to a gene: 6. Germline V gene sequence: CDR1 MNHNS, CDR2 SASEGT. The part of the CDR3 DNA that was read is TGTGCCAGCAGTGTGGCTAGCGGATTCCAAGAGACC. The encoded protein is CASSVASGFQET. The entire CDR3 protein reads CASSVASGFQETQYF.

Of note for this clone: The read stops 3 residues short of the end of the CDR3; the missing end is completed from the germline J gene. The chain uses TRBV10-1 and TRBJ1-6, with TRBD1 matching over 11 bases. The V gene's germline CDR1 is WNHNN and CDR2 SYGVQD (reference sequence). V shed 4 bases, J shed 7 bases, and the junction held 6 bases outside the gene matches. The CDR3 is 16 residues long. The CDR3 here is CASSAGTGGLNSPLHF. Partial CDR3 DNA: TGCGCCAGCAGTGCCGGGACAGGGGGTTTGAATTCACCC.

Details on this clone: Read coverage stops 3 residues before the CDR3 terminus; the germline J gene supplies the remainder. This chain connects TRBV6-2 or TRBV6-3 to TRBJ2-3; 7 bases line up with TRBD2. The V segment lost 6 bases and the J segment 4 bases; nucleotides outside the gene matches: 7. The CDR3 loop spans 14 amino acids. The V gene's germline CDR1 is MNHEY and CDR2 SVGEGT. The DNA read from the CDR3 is TGTGCCAGCAGACCCGGCGGGGGAGCAGATACG. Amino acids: CASRPGGGADT. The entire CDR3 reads CASRPGGGADTQYF.

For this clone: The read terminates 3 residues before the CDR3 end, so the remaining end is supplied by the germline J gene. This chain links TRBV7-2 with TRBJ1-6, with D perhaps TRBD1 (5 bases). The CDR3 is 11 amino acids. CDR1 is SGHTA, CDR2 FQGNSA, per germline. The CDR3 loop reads CASSSRGTLHF. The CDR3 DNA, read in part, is TGTGCCAGCAGCTCTAGGGGAACC.

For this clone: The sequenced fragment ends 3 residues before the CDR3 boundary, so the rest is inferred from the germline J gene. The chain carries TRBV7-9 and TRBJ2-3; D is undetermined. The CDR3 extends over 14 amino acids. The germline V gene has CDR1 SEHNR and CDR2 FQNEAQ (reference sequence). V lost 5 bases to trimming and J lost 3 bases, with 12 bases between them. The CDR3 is CASSPQLVTDTQYF. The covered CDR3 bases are TGTGCCAGCAGCCCCCAGTTGGTGACAGATACG.